One and the same sample provided the 22 T cell receptor beta chains below, sequenced in a study of cytomegalovirus exposure and HLA in healthy donors. PCR primers comprised 60 Vbeta and 13 Jbeta primers. Sequenced by immunoSEQ multiplex PCR; TCRdb stores in-frame clones only, minus some. The repertoire holds about 150,000 clones, with 70% to 80% as singletons. The sample comprised PBMCs. The receptors were sampled from a man between 25 and 39 years old in good health and CMV-seropositive.

V usage is TRBV5-1 and J usage is TRBJ2-1; 8 nucleotides align to TRBD2. CDR3 length: 17 amino acids. CDR1 SGHRS and CDR2 YFSETQ come from the germline V gene. Trimming cost V 0 bases and J 2 bases; bases outside gene matches: 7. The CDR3 sequence is CASSLESSGIPYNEQFF. In DNA, the CDR3 is TGCGCCAGCAGCTTGGAGAGTAGCGGGATCCCCTACAATGAGCAGTTCTTC.

The V call is TRBV11-3, the J call TRBJ2-2; D possibly corresponds to TRBD1 (6 bases). From germline, CDR1 is SGHNT and CDR2 YENEEA. The CDR3 loop spans 14 amino acids. V lost 5 bases and J lost 5, with 12 bases in between. The CDR3 reads CASSGGMGTGELFF. The DNA of the CDR3 is TGTGCCAGCAGCGGGGGCATGGGGACCGGGGAGCTGTTTTTT.

The rearrangement uses TRBV15 and TRBJ1-1; D possibly corresponds to TRBD1 (6 bases). The CDR3 length is 17 residues. In germline, CDR1 is LNHNV, CDR2 YYDKDF (reference sequence). With 5 bases removed from V and 1 base from J, the gap between germline ends came to 20 bases. CDR3 residues: CATSLRAGGAGNTEAFF. CDR3 nucleotides: TGTGCCACCAGCCTGAGAGCTGGGGGGGCGGGGAACACTGAAGCTTTCTTT.

This chain links TRBV5-1 with TRBJ1-1, with TRBD1 identical over 10 bases. Losses at the gene ends were 7 bases for V and 3 bases for J; bases not matched to a gene: 6. The CDR3 is 14 residues long. In germline, CDR1 is SGHRS, CDR2 YFSETQ. The CDR3 reads CASRQGAGDTEAFF. CDR3 nucleotides: TGCGCCAGCCGACAGGGGGCGGGGGACACTGAAGCTTTCTTT.

The chain employs TRBV6-6 and TRBJ2-5; 12 bases are shared with TRBD2. CDR1 is MNHNY and CDR2 is SVGAGI in the germline V gene (reference sequence). V lost 7 bases and J lost 1; bases outside the gene matches: 7. The CDR3 consists of 16 residues. The CDR3 DNA reads as TGTGCCAGCACCCCCCGGACTAGCGGGATCCAAGAGACCCAGTACTTC. The encoded protein is CASTPRTSGIQETQYF.

This chain joins TRBV2 and TRBJ2-3; 9 nucleotides agree with TRBD2. There are 17 residues in the CDR3. The junction had 10 bases not matched to a gene; V was cut back by 6 bases and J by 0 bases. Per the germline V gene, CDR1 is SNHLY and CDR2 is FYNNEI. CDR3 sequence: CASRWRAGGASTDTQYF. CDR3 nucleotide sequence: TGTGCCAGCAGGTGGAGGGCGGGAGGGGCTAGCACAGATACGCAGTATTTT.

The chain recombines TRBV5-1 with TRBJ2-4, with 9 nucleotides matching TRBD1. Unmatched junction bases numbered 12, after V lost 4 bases and J lost 1 base. Per germline, CDR1 SGHRS and CDR2 YFSETQ. There are 18 residues in the CDR3. Here the CDR3 reads CASSAGQGSIFAKNIQYF. CDR3 coding DNA: TGCGCCAGCAGCGCGGGACAGGGTAGTATATTCGCCAAAAACATTCAGTACTTC.

The chain employs TRBV7-2 and TRBJ1-6, with 7 bases that match TRBD1. Trimming removed 0 bases from V and 9 bases from J; junction bases left unmatched: 2. The CDR3 runs 14 residues. The germline CDR1 and CDR2 sequences are SGHTA and FQGNSA. The CDR3 loop is CASSLAGGGSPLHF. CDR3 nucleotide sequence: TGTGCCAGCAGCTTAGCAGGGGGCGGTTCACCCCTCCACTTT. Using reference TRBV7-2 and TRBJ1-6 for the parts outside the CDR3, the full variable domain is GAGVSQSPSNKVTEKGKDVELRCDPISGHTALYWYRQSLGQGLEFLIYFQGNSAPDKSGLPSDRFSAERTGGSVSTLTIQRTQQEDSAVYLCASSLAGGGSPLHFGNGTRLTVT.

The CDR3 nucleotides read TGTGCCAGCAGCCCTAGCGGTCTATCCTACGAGCAGTACTTC. It yields the protein CASSPSGLSYEQYF. The gene calls are TRBV4-2 and TRBJ2-5; 7 bases line up with TRBD2. The J call may be faulty, since TRBJ2-7 better matches the DNA end. Germline loops: CDR1 LGHNA, CDR2 YNFKEQ. The CDR3 is 14 amino acids.

The sample holds one count of this clone. This rearrangement joins TRBV7-2 to TRBJ1-4; D might be TRBD1 (6 bases). The CDR3 extends over 15 amino acids. The V gene lost 6 bases and the J gene lost 5 bases, with 16 bases spanning the gap. Germline lookup yields CDR1 SGHTA and CDR2 FQGNSA. CDR3 sequence: CASRPQGQGNEKLFF. The CDR3 DNA is TGTGCCAGCAGACCCCAAGGGCAGGGGAATGAAAAACTGTTTTTT.

In this sample, this clone turned up once. The V and J genes are TRBV29-1 and TRBJ1-2, with D possibly being TRBD1 (5 bases). This CDR3 region has 12 residues. From germline, CDR1 is SQVTM and CDR2 ANQGSEA. V dropped 7 bases and J dropped 2 bases, with 11 bases sitting between them. The CDR3 DNA is TGCAGCGGCCTGACAGAGAACTATGGCTACACCTTC. Encoded protein: CSGLTENYGYTF.

The V call is TRBV27, the J call TRBJ2-5; weak D call: TRBD1 (5 bases). Germline CDR1 reads MNHEY; CDR2 reads SMNVEV (reference sequence). This CDR3 has 17 amino acids. Trimming took off 3 bases at V and 1 base at J, with 18 bases between the two ends. CDR3 loop: CASSFTGIVKRQETQYF. For the CDR3, the DNA is TGTGCCAGCAGTTTTACAGGAATAGTGAAACGCCAAGAGACCCAGTACTTC.

The rearrangement links TRBV6-1 to TRBJ1-3; 8 bases line up with TRBD1. The junction had 7 bases not matched to a gene; V was cut back by 6 bases and J by 6 bases. The germline gives CDR1 MNHNS, CDR2 SASEGT. The CDR3 runs 14 residues. The CDR3 sequence is CASRRGQGANTIYF. Here the CDR3 DNA reads TGTGCCAGCAGAAGAGGACAGGGAGCAAACACCATATATTTT.

The V and J genes are TRBV21-1 and TRBJ2-1; the table's D call, TRBD2, has no DNA check behind it. TRBV21-1 is marked as a pseudogene. There are 18 residues in the CDR3. The CDR3 reads CASSPYGRVQSSYNEQFF. DNA for the CDR3: TGTGCCAGCAGCCCTTACGGGAGGGTCCAGAGCTCCTACAATGAGCAGTTCTTC.

This chain uses TRBV9 with TRBJ2-1; D possibly corresponds to TRBD1 (6 bases). The CDR3 spans 14 residues. The V gene lost 3 bases and the J gene lost 2 bases, with 9 bases spanning the gap. Germline values: CDR1 SGDLS, CDR2 YYNGEE. The CDR3: CASSGRDTYNEQFF. DNA of the CDR3: TGTGCCAGCAGCGGCCGGGACACCTACAATGAGCAGTTCTTC. Full variable domain (remainder filled in from reference TRBV9 and TRBJ2-1): DSGVTQTPKHLITATGQRVTLRCSPRSGDLSVYWYQQSLDQGLQFLIQYYNGEERAKGNILERFSAQQFPDLHSELNLSSLELGDSALYFCASSGRDTYNEQFFGPGTRLTVL.

The rearrangement uses TRBV2 and TRBJ1-3; D unresolved. The CDR3 contains 14 residues. CDR1 SNHLY and CDR2 FYNNEI come from the germline V gene. The germline V and J ends were trimmed by 3 bases and 5 bases, with 11 bases remaining between them. The CDR3 here is CASSDQVVRNTIYF. CDR3 nucleotide sequence: TGTGCCAGCAGTGATCAGGTCGTGCGAAACACCATATATTTT.

The chain combines TRBV30 with TRBJ1-4; 10 bases map to TRBD1. This CDR3 has 18 residues. Germline-derived CDR1 and CDR2 are GTSNPN and SVGIG (reference sequence). V gave up 1 base and J gave up 0 bases; unmatched junction bases: 8. The CDR3 here is CAWSALKTGGSTNEKLFF. The CDR3 DNA follows: TGTGCCTGGAGTGCCCTTAAGACAGGGGGCTCAACTAATGAAAAACTGTTTTTT.

The chain uses TRBV23-1 and TRBJ1-4; perhaps TRBD1 as D (6 bases). TRBV23-1 falls under the ORF class, with uncertain function. V dropped 7 bases and J dropped 3 bases, with 21 bases sitting between them. The CDR3 length is 17 residues. CDR3 loop: CASIKGGASSANEKLFF. The CDR3 coding sequence is TGCGCCAGCATCAAGGGGGGGGCTAGTAGCGCTAATGAAAAACTGTTTTTT.

The chain employs TRBV7-2 and TRBJ1-1, with D possibly matching TRBD1 (5 bases). The CDR3 has 14 residues. CDR1 is SGHTA, CDR2 FQGNSA, per germline. Between the trimmed V and J ends, which lost 5 bases and 0 bases, there was a span of 10 bases. The CDR3 DNA reads TGTGCCAGCAGCCCCCCAGGGTTGAACACTGAAGCTTTCTTT. Amino acid sequence: CASSPPGLNTEAFF.

The gene calls are TRBV7-9 and TRBJ1-3, with D perhaps matching TRBD1 (5 bases). Trimming took 6 bases from V and 10 from J, leaving 25 bases between them. CDR3 length equals 16 residues. Germline values: CDR1 SEHNR, CDR2 FQNEAQ (reference sequence). Here the CDR3 reads CASRVPSGSEGLTIYF. The CDR3, as DNA: TGTGCCAGCAGAGTCCCGTCCGGGAGCGAGGGGTTAACCATATATTTT.

This clone was counted once. The chain employs TRBV7-2 and TRBJ2-7; perhaps TRBD1 as D (5 bases). Trimming took 2 bases from V and 1 from J, leaving 12 bases between them. Germline loops: CDR1 SGHTA, CDR2 FQGNSA. The CDR3 is 15 amino acids. The CDR3 DNA sequence: TGTGCCAGCAGCTTAATTAATCCAGGGTCCTACGAGCAGTACTTC. Its protein is CASSLINPGSYEQYF.

As regards this clone: One end of the junction fails to match germline, which may point to a read error. The rearrangement uses TRBV7-9 and TRBJ1-4, with D perhaps matching TRBD1 (5 bases). Germline V gene data show CDR1 as SEHNR and CDR2 as FQNEAQ (reference sequence). The CDR3 sequence is 15 residues long. The CDR3 sequence: CASSLDSSTNEKLFF. For the CDR3, the DNA is TGTGCCAGCAGCCTCGACAGTTCAACGAATGAAAAACTGTTTTTT.